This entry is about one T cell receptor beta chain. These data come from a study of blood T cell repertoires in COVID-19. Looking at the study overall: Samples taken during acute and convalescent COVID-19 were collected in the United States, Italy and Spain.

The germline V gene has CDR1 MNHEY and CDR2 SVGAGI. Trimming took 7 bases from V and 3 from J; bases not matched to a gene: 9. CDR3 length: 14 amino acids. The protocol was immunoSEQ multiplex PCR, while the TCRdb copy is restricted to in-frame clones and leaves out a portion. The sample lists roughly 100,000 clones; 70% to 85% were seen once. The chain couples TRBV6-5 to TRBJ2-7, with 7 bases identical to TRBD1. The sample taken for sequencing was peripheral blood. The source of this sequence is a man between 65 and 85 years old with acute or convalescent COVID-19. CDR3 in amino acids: CASTRTGGGYEQYF. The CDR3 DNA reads TGTGCCAGCACCAGGACAGGTGGGGGCTACGAGCAGTACTTC.